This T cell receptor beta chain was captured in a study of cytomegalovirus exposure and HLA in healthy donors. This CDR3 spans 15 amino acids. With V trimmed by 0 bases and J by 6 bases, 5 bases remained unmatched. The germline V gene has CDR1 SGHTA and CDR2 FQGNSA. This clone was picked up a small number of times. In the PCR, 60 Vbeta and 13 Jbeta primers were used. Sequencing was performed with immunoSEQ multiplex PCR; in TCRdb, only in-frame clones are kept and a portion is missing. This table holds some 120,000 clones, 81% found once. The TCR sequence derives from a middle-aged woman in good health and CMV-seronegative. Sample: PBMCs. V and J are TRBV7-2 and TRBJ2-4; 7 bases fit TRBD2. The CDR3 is CASSLAPSGGNIQYF. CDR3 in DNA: TGTGCCAGCAGCTTAGCGCCTAGCGGAGGAAACATTCAGTACTTC.